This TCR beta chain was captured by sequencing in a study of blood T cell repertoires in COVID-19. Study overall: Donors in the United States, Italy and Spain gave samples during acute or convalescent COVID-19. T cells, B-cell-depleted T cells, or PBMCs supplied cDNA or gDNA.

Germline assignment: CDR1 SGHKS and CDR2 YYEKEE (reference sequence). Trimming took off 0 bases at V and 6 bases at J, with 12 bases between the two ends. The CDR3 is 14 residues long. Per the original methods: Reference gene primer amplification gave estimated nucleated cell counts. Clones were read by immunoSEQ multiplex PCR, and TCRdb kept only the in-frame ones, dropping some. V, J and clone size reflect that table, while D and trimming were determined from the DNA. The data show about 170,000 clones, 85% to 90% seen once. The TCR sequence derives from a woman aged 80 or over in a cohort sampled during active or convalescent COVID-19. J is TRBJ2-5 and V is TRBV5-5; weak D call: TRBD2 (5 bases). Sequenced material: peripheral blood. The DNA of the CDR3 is TGTGCCAGCAGCTTGGGGGAGCCTGGGAAGACCCAGTACTTC. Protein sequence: CASSLGEPGKTQYF.